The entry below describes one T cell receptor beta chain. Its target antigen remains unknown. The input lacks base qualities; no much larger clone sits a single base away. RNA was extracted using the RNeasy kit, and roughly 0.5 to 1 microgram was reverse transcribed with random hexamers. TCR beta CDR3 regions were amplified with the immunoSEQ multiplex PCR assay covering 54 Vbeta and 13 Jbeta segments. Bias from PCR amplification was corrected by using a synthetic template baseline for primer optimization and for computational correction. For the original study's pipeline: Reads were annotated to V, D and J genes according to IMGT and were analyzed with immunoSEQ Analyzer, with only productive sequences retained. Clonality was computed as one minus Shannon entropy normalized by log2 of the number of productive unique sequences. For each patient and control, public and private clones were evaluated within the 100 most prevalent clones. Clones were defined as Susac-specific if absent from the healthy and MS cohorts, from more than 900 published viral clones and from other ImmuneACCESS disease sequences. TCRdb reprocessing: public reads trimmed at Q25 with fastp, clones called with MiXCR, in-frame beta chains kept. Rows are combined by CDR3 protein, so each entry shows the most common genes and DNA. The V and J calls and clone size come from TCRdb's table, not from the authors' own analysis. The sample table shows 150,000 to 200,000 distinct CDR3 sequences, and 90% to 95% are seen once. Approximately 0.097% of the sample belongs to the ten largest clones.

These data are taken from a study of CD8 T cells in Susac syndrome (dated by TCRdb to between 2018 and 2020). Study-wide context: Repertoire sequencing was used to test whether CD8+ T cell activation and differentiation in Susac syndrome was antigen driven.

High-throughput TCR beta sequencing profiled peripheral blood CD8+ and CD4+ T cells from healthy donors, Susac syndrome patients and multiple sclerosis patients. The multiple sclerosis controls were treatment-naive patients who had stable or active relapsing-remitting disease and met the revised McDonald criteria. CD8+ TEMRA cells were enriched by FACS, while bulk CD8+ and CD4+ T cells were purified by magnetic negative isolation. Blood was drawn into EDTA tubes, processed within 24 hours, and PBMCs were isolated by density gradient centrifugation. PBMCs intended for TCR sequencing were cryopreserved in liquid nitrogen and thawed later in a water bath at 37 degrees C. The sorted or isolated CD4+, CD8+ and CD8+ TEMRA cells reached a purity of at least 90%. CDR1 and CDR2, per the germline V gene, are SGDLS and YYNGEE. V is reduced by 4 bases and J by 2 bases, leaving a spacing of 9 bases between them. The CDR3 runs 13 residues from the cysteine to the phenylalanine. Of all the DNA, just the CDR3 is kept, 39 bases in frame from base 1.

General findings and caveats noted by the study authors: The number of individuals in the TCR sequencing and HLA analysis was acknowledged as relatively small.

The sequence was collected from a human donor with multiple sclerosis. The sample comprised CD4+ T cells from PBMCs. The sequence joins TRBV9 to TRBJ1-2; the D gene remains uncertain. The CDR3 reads CASSLLQNYGYTF. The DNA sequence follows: TGTGCCAGCAGCTTATTGCAGAACTATGGCTACACCTTC.